This T cell receptor beta chain came from a study of molecular identifiers for immune sequencing clone quantification (dated by TCRdb to between 2017 and 2018). Looking at the study overall: For a replicate experiment, RNA from around 20,000 or 100,000 naive CD8 T cells was divided into five aliquots, of which four were sequenced. This methods study benchmarked molecular-identifier clustering-based TCR repertoire sequencing (MIDCIRS) and TCR RNA copy counting, using CD8 T cells to do so.

Libraries came from PCR. The sequencing machine was an Illumina HiSeq 4000. Preparation of bulk TCR libraries followed a previously described approach, with the TCR primers listed in Table S5. Total RNA was purified with the Qiagen AllPrep DNA/RNA kit. Reads from multiple sequencing runs of the same library were pooled before analysis. On the authors' methods: Reads were retained only if an exact TCR constant sequence was present, and the retained reads were trimmed to 150 nt and grouped according to their 12-nt molecular barcodes. Within each barcode group, reads were sub-clustered at a 15% Levenshtein threshold, and quality-weighted consensus sequences were built per RNA molecule. Non-functional sequences were filtered out, along with any lower-count sequence sitting one edit away from another sequence. On the basis of fitting two negative binomial distributions, barcode sub-clusters with fewer than 20% of the maximum read count were discarded. In-frame beta chains were kept once TCRdb had trimmed the public reads at Q25 with fastp and called clones with MiXCR. When rows share a CDR3 protein, they turn into one entry using the most common DNA and genes. In this record, the V and J calls reflect TCRdb's handling and not the investigators' own analysis. For this sample there are about 640,000 distinct CDR3 sequences; 15% to 20% appear just once. The ten biggest clones cover roughly 0.83% of the sample.

The CDR3 starts with the cysteine, ends with the phenylalanine, and has 17 residues. Only the CDR3 portion is preserved as DNA: 51 bases, with reading frame beginning at the first base. Compared with germline, V lacks 3 bases and J lacks 6 bases; bases without a gene match: 7. According to the germline V gene, CDR1 reads LGHNA and CDR2 reads YSLEER. Overall study outcomes, separate from this receptor: In CMV-specific effector cells, clones with more than 20 RNA copies contained over 99% of molecules, whereas in naive cells such clones contained under 1% of molecules. The naive libraries included spiked-in Jurkat TCR RNA (roughly 11 copies' worth), and this RNA is not part of the donor repertoire. Without barcode sub-clustering, chimeric consensus sequences inflated TCR diversity; chimeras reached as high as 47%. Highly expanded clone sizes could be underestimated if identical TCR molecules share a barcode. Spiked-in Jurkat TCR RNA equivalent to a single cell was reported to be detectable even among 850,000 to 1,000,000 naive CD8 T cells. Approximately 3.3 recovered TCR RNA copies per cell were obtained by modeling, versus approximately 9 by digital PCR, implying a capture efficiency of 30% to 35%.

Libraries of naive CD8 T cells were built from anywhere between about 18,000 and 1,000,000 sorted cells, with 10%, 30% or 50% of the purified RNA used. Naive CD8 T cells were FACS-sorted as CD8+CD4-CCR7+CD45RA+ on a BD FACSAria II into RLT Plus buffer. Detection sensitivity was tested by spiking Jurkat RNA equal to over 8 TCR copies' worth into samples containing about 17,000-1,000,000 naive CD8 T cells. CD8 T cells were enriched using RosetteSep CD8+ T Cell Enrichment Cocktail and Ficoll-Paque, and the enriched cells then underwent ACK red cell lysis. There are a few counts of this clonotype. Its antigen target is currently unknown. Per-base quality was not reported, and no clone a single base away is much larger than it.

The clonotype comes from a human donor in good health. Some libraries in this study had Jurkat cell RNA spiked in. Recombination linked TRBV4-3 to TRBJ1-6, with TRBD1 matching 11 junction bases. Material: naive CD8+ T cells from blood, with Jurkat cell RNA spiked in. The cell subset or site label for this specimen denotes: FACS-sorted CD8+CD4-CCR7+CD45RA+ naive T cells. The CDR3 amino acid sequence is: CASSQDWTGGFNSPLHF. The base sequence is TGCGCCAGCAGCCAGGACTGGACAGGGGGCTTTAATTCACCCCTCCACTTT.